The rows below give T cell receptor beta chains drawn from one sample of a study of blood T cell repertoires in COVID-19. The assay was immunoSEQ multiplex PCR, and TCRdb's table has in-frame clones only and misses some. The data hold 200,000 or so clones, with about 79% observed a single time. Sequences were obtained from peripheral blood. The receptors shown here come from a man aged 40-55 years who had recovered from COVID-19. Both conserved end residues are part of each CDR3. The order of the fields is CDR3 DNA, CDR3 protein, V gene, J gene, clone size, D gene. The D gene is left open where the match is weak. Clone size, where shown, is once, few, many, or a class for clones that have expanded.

CDR3 DNA: TGTGCCAGCAGTTTACCCGGGATATCCTACGAGCAGTACTTC; CDR3 protein: CASSLPGISYEQYF; V gene: TRBV6-6; J gene: TRBJ2-7; clone size: once; D gene: NA
CDR3 DNA: TGTGCCAGCAGTTTATATTCAAGCACAGATACGCAGTATTTT; CDR3 protein: CASSLYSSTDTQYF; V gene: TRBV27; J gene: TRBJ2-3; clone size: NA; D gene: NA
CDR3 DNA: TGTGCTAGTGGTTCCCTAGCGGGGGCCAGCTTGCTCTACAATGAGCAGTTCTTC; CDR3 protein: CASGSLAGASLLYNEQFF; V gene: TRBV12-5; J gene: TRBJ2-1; clone size: once; D gene: TRBD2
CDR3 DNA: TGTGCCAGCAGCACTCCGCAGGGGGACTATGGCTACACCTTC; CDR3 protein: CASSTPQGDYGYTF; V gene: TRBV5-4; J gene: TRBJ1-2; clone size: NA; D gene: TRBD1
CDR3 DNA: TGTGCCAGCAGCCCAGGGACAGGGTTCGCTGAAAAACTGTTTTTT; CDR3 protein: CASSPGTGFAEKLFF; V gene: TRBV11-3; J gene: TRBJ1-4; clone size: NA; D gene: TRBD1
CDR3 DNA: TGTGCCAGCAGCTGGACTAGCGGGACATCCTACAATGAGCAGTTCTTC; CDR3 protein: CASSWTSGTSYNEQFF; V gene: TRBV6-2/TRBV6-3; J gene: TRBJ2-1; clone size: NA; D gene: TRBD2
CDR3 DNA: TGTGCCAGCAGCCAAGCCAGTCCTGAGCAGTTCTTC; CDR3 protein: CASSQASPEQFF; V gene: TRBV3-1/TRBV3-2; J gene: TRBJ2-1; clone size: NA; D gene: NA
CDR3 DNA: TGCGCCAGCAGCCAAGTACGCAGGGCGAATGAGCAGTTCTTC; CDR3 protein: CASSQVRRANEQFF; V gene: TRBV4-3; J gene: TRBJ2-1; clone size: NA; D gene: NA
CDR3 DNA: TGTGCCAGCAGTGGGGACAGGGGGAATTATGGCTACACCTTC; CDR3 protein: CASSGDRGNYGYTF; V gene: TRBV2; J gene: TRBJ1-2; clone size: NA; D gene: TRBD1
CDR3 DNA: TGCGCCAGCAGTGAGGGGCCAGCCCAAGAGACCCAGTACTTC; CDR3 protein: CASSEGPAQETQYF; V gene: TRBV10-1; J gene: TRBJ2-5; clone size: NA; D gene: NA
CDR3 DNA: TGCGCCAGCAGTCCGGGACTAGCGGGGTCTAAAGAGCAGTACTTC; CDR3 protein: CASSPGLAGSKEQYF; V gene: TRBV10-1; J gene: TRBJ2-7; clone size: NA; D gene: TRBD2
CDR3 DNA: TGTGCCTGGAGTGACTCTAGCGGGAGCTCCTACGAGCAGTACTTC; CDR3 protein: CAWSDSSGSSYEQYF; V gene: TRBV30; J gene: TRBJ2-7; clone size: NA; D gene: TRBD2
CDR3 DNA: TGTGCCTGGAGTCTAGGACAGAGCAATCAGCCCCAGCATTTT; CDR3 protein: CAWSLGQSNQPQHF; V gene: TRBV30; J gene: TRBJ1-5; clone size: NA; D gene: NA